The 17 T cell receptor beta chains presented below share a single source sample, sequenced in a study of T cells in Graves' hyperthyroidism and ophthalmopathy. Amplified TCR beta CDR3 regions came from RNA transcripts. Primed by the HTBI set, a first-round RT-PCR was run on the TCR CDR3. TCRdb redid the calling of the multiplex PCR reads with MiXCR, one entry per CDR3 protein. Here the sample spans hundreds of thousands of distinct CDR3 sequences, over 40% being singletons. The specimen sequenced was peripheral blood or thyroid tissue (not recorded which). Every receptor here comes from an adult man with Graves' disease, either hyperthyroidism or ophthalmopathy (not recorded which).

On this clonotype: Just one base apart from a much larger clone, this may be a read error. The chain is built from TRBV7-9 and TRBJ1-6; D not resolved. The germline V gene encodes CDR1 SEHNR and CDR2 FQNEAQ (reference sequence). CDR3 length: 16 residues. The germline V and J ends were trimmed by 4 bases and 0 bases, with 10 bases remaining between them. Written as DNA, the CDR3 is TGTGCCAGCAGCTCGCACCTTAGCTCCTATAATTCACCCCTCCACTTT. Encoded protein: CASSSHLSSYNSPLHF. The full variable domain, its missing parts supplied by reference TRBV7-9 and TRBJ1-6, is DTGVSQNPRHKITKRGQNVTFRCDPISEHNRLYWYRQTLGQGPEFLTYFQNEAQLEKSRLLSDRFSAERPKGSFSTLEIQRTEQGDSAMYLCASSSHLSSYNSPLHFGNGTRLTVT.

Worth noting for this clonotype: A read error may be the cause here, since a much bigger clone is one base away. Without the conserved terminal phenylalanine or tryptophan, this CDR3 likely stems from a read error. Here the CDR3 DNA reads TGTGCCAGCACCCCAACAGGGCAGGGTCAGCCCCAGCATCTT. This gives the protein CASTPTGQGQPQHL. The V and J genes are TRBV9 and TRBJ1-5, with a tentative D call TRBD1 (6 bases). CDR1 and CDR2 from the germline V gene are SGDLS and YYNGEE. V lost 6 bases to trimming and J lost 6 bases, with 16 bases between them. There are 14 residues in the CDR3.

The V gene is TRBV25-1, the J gene TRBJ1-2; 9 bases fit TRBD1. Germline-derived CDR1 and CDR2 are MGHDK and SYGVNS. Losses at the gene ends were 5 bases for V and 6 bases for J; bases not matched to a gene: 7. The CDR3 sequence is 14 residues long. The CDR3 coding sequence is TGTGCCAGCAGTAATACAGGGGGCGTGAATGGCTACACCTTC. Amino acids: CASSNTGGVNGYTF.

V is TRBV20-1 and J is TRBJ1-6; 7 bases line up with TRBD1. The V gene end was trimmed by 6 bases and the J gene end by 3 bases; junction bases not matched to a gene: 2. Germline CDR1 is DFQATT and CDR2 is SNEGSKA (reference sequence). This CDR3 comprises 13 residues. The CDR3 nucleotides read TGCAGTGCAAGGACAGGCTATAATTCACCCCTCCACTTT. Amino acid sequence: CSARTGYNSPLHF.

A remark on this clonotype: A read error is likely, as this CDR3 ends without the conserved phenylalanine or tryptophan. This chain joins TRBV7-8 and TRBJ1-1, with D uncertain. CDR1 is SGHVS and CDR2 is FQNEAQ in the germline V gene. The ends were cut back, 5 bases at V and 3 bases at J, with 19 bases in the middle. This CDR3 has 16 residues. The CDR3 protein is CASSLGVDPSDTEAFC. CDR3 in DNA: TGTGCCAGCAGCCTTGGGGTAGATCCGAGTGACACTGAAGCTTTCTGT.

This sequence joins TRBV6-5 and TRBJ1-4; D might be TRBD1 (5 bases). Germline V gene lookup returns CDR1 MNHEY and CDR2 SVGAGI. V shed 2 bases and J shed 2 bases, with 6 bases lying between them. CDR3 length equals 14 residues. The CDR3 loop is CASSYRGTNEKLFF. CDR3 bases: TGTGCCAGCAGTTACAGGGGTACTAATGAAAAACTGTTTTTT.

The chain joins TRBV4-1 to TRBJ1-5; TRBD1 aligns across 10 bases. The germline gives CDR1 MGHRA, CDR2 YSYEKL. With V trimmed by 3 bases and J by 11 bases, 7 bases remained unmatched. The CDR3 is made up of 14 amino acids. CDR3 amino acids: CASSQGDRGRAQHF. In DNA form, the CDR3 reads TGCGCCAGCAGCCAGGGGGACAGGGGTAGGGCCCAGCATTTT.

V is TRBV24-1 and J is TRBJ2-5; D tentatively reads TRBD1 or TRBD2 (5 bases each). Germline lookup yields CDR1 KGHDR and CDR2 SFDVKD. This CDR3 is built from 13 residues. V shed 3 bases and J shed 7 bases, with 11 bases lying between them. The chain's CDR3 is CATSDRRAGTQYF. The CDR3 bases are TGTGCCACCAGTGATCGCAGGGCGGGGACCCAGTACTTC.

This chain links TRBV10-3 with TRBJ2-7; 8 bases align to TRBD2. V shed 11 bases, J shed 3 bases, and the junction held 6 bases outside the gene matches. Germline values: CDR1 ENHRY, CDR2 SYGVKD. The CDR3 consists of 12 residues. Written as DNA, the CDR3 is TGTGCCGGCGGGGGGCCACTCTACGAGCAGTACTTC. Protein product: CAGGGPLYEQYF.

The chain carries TRBV16 and TRBJ1-2; 9 positions agree with TRBD1. In germline, CDR1 is KGHSY, CDR2 FQNENV. Losses at the gene ends were 4 bases for V and 3 bases for J; bases not matched to a gene: 9. The length of the CDR3 is 16 residues. The CDR3 is CASSPEQGASDYGYTF. For the CDR3, the DNA is TGTGCCAGCAGCCCGGAACAGGGGGCTTCTGACTATGGCTACACCTTC.

The chain joins TRBV20-1 to TRBJ2-7, with 7 bases matching TRBD1. Germline V gives CDR1 DFQATT, CDR2 SNEGSKA (reference sequence). Trimming cost V 0 bases and J 5 bases; bases outside gene matches: 10. The CDR3 has 15 amino acids. CDR3 sequence (DNA): TGCAGTGCTAGAGACCCGGACAGGCTTGGGAACGAGCAGTACTTC. It yields the protein CSARDPDRLGNEQYF.

The J gene is TRBJ1-5, the V gene TRBV19, with D possibly being TRBD1 (5 bases). Trimming stripped 4 bases from V and 0 bases from J, with 13 bases between. The CDR3 runs to 16 residues. The germline V gene encodes CDR1 LNHDA and CDR2 SQIVND (reference sequence). The CDR3, as DNA: TGTGCCAGTAGTACCGCGGGTAGGGGTAGCAATCAGCCCCAGCATTTT. Translation gives CASSTAGRGSNQPQHF. The entire variable domain, with the rest obtained from reference TRBV19 and TRBJ1-5, is as follows: DGGITQSPKYLFRKEGQNVTLSCEQNLNHDAMYWYRQDPGQGLRLIYYSQIVNDFQKGDIAEGYSVSREKKESFPLTVTSAQKNPTAFYLCASSTAGRGSNQPQHFGDGTRLSIL.

This rearrangement joins TRBV6-1 to TRBJ2-7; no reliable D call. Germline CDR1 reads MNHNS; CDR2 reads SASEGT. This CDR3 has 13 residues. V was pared by 7 bases and J by 3 bases, with 13 bases between. The CDR3 DNA sequence: TGTGCCAGCAACGGGTGGGGAAGCTACGAGCAGTACTTC. Protein product: CASNGWGSYEQYF.

The rearrangement links TRBV7-8 to TRBJ1-1, with D unresolved. V dropped 5 bases and J dropped 1 base, with 23 bases sitting between them. CDR3 length: 18 residues. Germline loops: CDR1 SGHVS, CDR2 FQNEAQ. CDR3 in amino acids: CASSQPVDWRQTNTEAFF. CDR3 DNA: TGTGCCAGCAGCCAACCCGTCGACTGGCGACAAACGAACACTGAAGCTTTCTTT. The full variable domain, its missing parts supplied by reference TRBV7-8 and TRBJ1-1, is GAGVSQSPRYKVAKRGQDVALRCDPISGHVSLFWYQQALGQGPEFLTYFQNEAQLDKSGLPSDRFFAERPEGSVSTLKIQRTQQEDSAVYLCASSQPVDWRQTNTEAFFGQGTRLTVV.

The rearrangement uses TRBV9 and TRBJ1-2; tentatively, D is TRBD1 (6 bases). Germline assignment: CDR1 SGDLS and CDR2 YYNGEE. The germline V and J ends were trimmed by 5 bases and 4 bases, with 12 bases remaining between them. CDR3 length: 13 residues. CDR3 bases: TGTGCCAGCAGTAAGACAGGAAGCTATGGCTACACCTTC. It translates to CASSKTGSYGYTF. The whole variable domain, remainder taken from reference TRBV9 and TRBJ1-2, is DSGVTQTPKHLITATGQRVTLRCSPRSGDLSVYWYQQSLDQGLQFLIQYYNGEERAKGNILERFSAQQFPDLHSELNLSSLELGDSALYFCASSKTGSYGYTFGSGTRLTVV.

This clonotype was counted only a few times. V is TRBV12-3 or TRBV12-4 and J is TRBJ1-4; D gene unclear. The CDR3 runs 16 residues. The germline V and J ends were trimmed by 5 bases and 0 bases, with 13 bases remaining between them. Written as DNA, the CDR3 is TGTGCCAGCAGTCCCGATTTCAGTGCAACTAATGAAAAACTGTTTTTT. Its protein product is CASSPDFSATNEKLFF.

The rearrangement joins TRBV19 to TRBJ1-4, with 7 bases fitting TRBD1. The CDR3 covers 16 residues. The germline V gene encodes CDR1 LNHDA and CDR2 SQIVND (reference sequence). V trimming: 7 bases; J trimming: 2 bases; junction bases outside the gene matches: 10. The CDR3 DNA follows: TGTGCCAGTACCGGGACAGCGATTCGGACTAATGAAAAACTGTTTTTT. Its protein is CASTGTAIRTNEKLFF. Using reference TRBV19 and TRBJ1-4 for the parts outside the CDR3, the full variable domain is DGGITQSPKYLFRKEGQNVTLSCEQNLNHDAMYWYRQDPGQGLRLIYYSQIVNDFQKGDIAEGYSVSREKKESFPLTVTSAQKNPTAFYLCASTGTAIRTNEKLFFGSGTQLSVL.